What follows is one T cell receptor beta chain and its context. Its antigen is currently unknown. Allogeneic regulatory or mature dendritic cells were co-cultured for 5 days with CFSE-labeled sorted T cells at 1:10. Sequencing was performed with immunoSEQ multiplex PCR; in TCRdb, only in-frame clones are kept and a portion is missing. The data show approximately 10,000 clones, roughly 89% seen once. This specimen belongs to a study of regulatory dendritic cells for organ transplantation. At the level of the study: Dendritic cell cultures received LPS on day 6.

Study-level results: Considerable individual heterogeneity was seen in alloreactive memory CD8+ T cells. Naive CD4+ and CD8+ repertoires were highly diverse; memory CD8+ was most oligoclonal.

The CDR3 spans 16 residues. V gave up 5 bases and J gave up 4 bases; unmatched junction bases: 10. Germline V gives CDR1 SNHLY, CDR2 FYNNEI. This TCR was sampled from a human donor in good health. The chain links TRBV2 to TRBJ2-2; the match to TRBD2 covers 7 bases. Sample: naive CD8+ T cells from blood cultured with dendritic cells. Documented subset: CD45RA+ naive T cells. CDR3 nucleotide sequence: TGTGCCAGCAGTTTCGCAAGACTAGCACCCACCGGGGAGCTGTTTTTT. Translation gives CASSFARLAPTGELFF.